Listed below are T cell receptor beta chains from one sample, sequenced in a study of tumor-infiltrating lymphocytes in primary liver carcinoma. TCRdb re-analysed the multiplex PCR reads in MiXCR, keeping a single row per CDR3 protein. The sample records tens of thousands of distinct CDR3 sequences, 65% to 80% being singletons. Sequencing used liver tumor tissue from sampling region 2. The receptors originated from a man between 40 and 49 years old with primary liver carcinoma and hepatitis B virus infection. Both conserved end residues are part of each CDR3. The D gene is left open where the match is weak. Some rows have no size entry. The others give once, few or many, or a class for an expanded clone.

V,J,size,D,CDR3,DNA
TRBV11-2,TRBJ2-5,once,-,CASIQTHGVGKETQYF,TGTGCCAGCATCCAAACTCATGGCGTGGGAAAAGAGACCCAGTACTTC
TRBV7-9,TRBJ2-2,many,-,CASSSTGSNTGELFF,TGTGCCAGCAGTAGCACAGGGTCGAACACCGGGGAGCTGTTTTTT
TRBV12-3/TRBV12-4,TRBJ1-5,-,-,CTSSLGQPTIQPQHF,TGTACCAGTAGTTTAGGACAGCCAACAATACAGCCCCAGCATTTT
TRBV5-1,TRBJ2-5,many,TRBD1,CASSWDRQETQYF,TGCGCCAGCAGCTGGGACAGACAAGAGACCCAGTACTTC
TRBV6-2/TRBV6-3,TRBJ2-3,-,TRBD2,CVSSSALANTQYF,TGTGTCAGCAGTTCGGCACTAGCGAATACGCAGTATTTT
TRBV30,TRBJ2-2,-,TRBD2,CVWSAFGTSEPGELFF,TGTGTCTGGAGTGCCTTTGGGACTAGCGAGCCCGGGGAGCTGTTTTTT
TRBV4-2,TRBJ2-7,few,TRBD2,CASSQDVLAGDEQYF,TGTGCCAGCAGCCAAGATGTTCTAGCGGGAGACGAGCAGTACTTC
TRBV24-1,TRBJ2-2,-,-,CAISDSSRGDSEELFF,TGTGCCATCAGTGATTCGAGTCGGGGCGATTCCGAGGAGCTGTTTTTT
TRBV12-3/TRBV12-4,TRBJ2-7,-,-,CASGFVGVMEQYF,TGTGCCAGCGGTTTTGTAGGGGTGATGGAGCAGTACTTC
TRBV4-1,TRBJ2-1,-,-,CASSPGPWYELFF,TGCGCCAGCAGCCCGGGACCGTGGTATGAGCTGTTCTTC
TRBV11-2,TRBJ2-7,many,-,CASKAGYEQYF,TGTGCCAGCAAGGCGGGCTACGAGCAGTACTTC
TRBV12-5,TRBJ2-1,-,TRBD1,CASGRDRINNEQFF,TGTGCTAGTGGTCGGGACAGGATTAACAATGAGCAGTTCTTC
TRBV5-1,TRBJ2-6,-,TRBD1,CASGSGQGTGANVLTF,TGCGCCAGCGGCTCCGGACAGGGTACAGGGGCCAACGTCCTGACTTTC
TRBV11-2,TRBJ2-7,-,TRBD1,CASSFRTGGYGQYF,TGTGCCAGCAGCTTTCGGACAGGAGGCTACGGTCAGTACTTC